The T cell receptor (beta chain) under discussion was sequenced for a study of regulatory T cells in long-lasting Graves disease. Study-wide results and caveats: Persistent cases favored TRBV28, TRBJ1-2 and TRBJ2-5. Study was limited to peripheral blood, excluding thyroid tissue.

This clonotype was seen ten or more times. Its antigen is unidentified. Time point meaning: newly diagnosed GD, antithyroid drugs for less than 3 months. From PBMCs, RNA was extracted and then used to make the TCR library. Per American Thyroid Association guidelines, Graves' disease was diagnosed. The CDR3 totals 13 residues. The V end was cut by 6 bases, the J end by 0 bases, with 7 bases between. Germline CDR1 reads ENHRY; CDR2 reads SYGVKD. Researchers made TCR beta libraries by using iRepertoire HTBI primers and running Arm-PCR on CDR3 regions. TCRdb itself ran the multiplex PCR reads through MiXCR, one entry per CDR3 protein. Counted here are about 520,000 distinct CDR3 sequences, around 13% occurring once; the ten biggest clones make up almost 9%. The same sample was also used in a study of T cells in Graves' hyperthyroidism and ophthalmopathy.

This specimen was peripheral blood mononuclear cells (PBMCs), taken at new diagnosis, from a patient treated with antithyroid drugs. The V and J genes are TRBV10-3 and TRBJ2-3; D ambiguous. This clonotype was sampled from a woman aged 25-40 years with Graves disease. The CDR3 reads CAIRDQSTDTQYF. In nucleotides, the CDR3 is TGTGCCATCAGGGACCAGAGCACAGATACGCAGTATTTT.